This T cell receptor beta chain is from a study of CD8 T cells in Susac syndrome (dated by TCRdb to about 2019). Regarding the study in general: Of the Susac syndrome patients who were sequenced, about six had clinically active disease and 8 or 9 were in clinical remission. Whether CD8+ T cell activation and differentiation in Susac syndrome was antigen driven was tested using repertoire sequencing. At the time of blood withdrawal, Susac syndrome patients were either therapy-naive, taking corticosteroids (with some also receiving IVIg), or on IVIg alone. Clonality of the CD8+ T cell repertoire was compared between more than 9 healthy donors, approximately 14 Susac syndrome patients and under 16 multiple sclerosis patients.

Peripheral blood CD8+ and CD4+ T cells from healthy donors, Susac syndrome patients and multiple sclerosis patients were profiled by high-throughput TCR beta sequencing. Susac syndrome patients met recently defined diagnostic criteria for definite or probable disease. Bulk CD8+ and CD4+ T cells were purified by magnetic negative isolation, while CD8+ TEMRA cells were enriched using FACS. Blood was collected in EDTA tubes and processed within 24 hours, with PBMCs isolated through density gradient centrifugation. PBMCs intended for TCR sequencing were cryopreserved in liquid nitrogen and thawed later in a water bath at 37 degrees C. Purity of sorted or isolated CD4+, CD8+ and CD8+ TEMRA cells was at least 90%. General conclusions and limits of the study: CD8+ repertoires in Susac syndrome showed clonal expansion, which was highest in CD8+ TEMRA cells and was greater in clinically active patients than in remitting patients. The number of individuals in the TCR sequencing and HLA analysis was acknowledged as relatively small. Roughly 15 and five Susac-specific public clones were found in the total CD8+ and CD8+ TEMRA repertoires, respectively.

Spanning cysteine to phenylalanine, the CDR3 consists of 17 amino acids. The kept DNA is CDR3 alone, 51 bases in frame from the first base. V trim: 7 bases; J trim: 0 bases; unmatched bases: 8. RNA was extracted using the RNeasy kit, and roughly 0.5 to 1 microgram was reverse transcribed with random hexamers. The immunoSEQ multiplex PCR assay, which covers 54 Vbeta and 13 Jbeta segments, was used to amplify TCR beta CDR3 regions. To correct PCR amplification bias, a synthetic template baseline was used for both primer optimization and computational correction. The study's processing was this. Reads were assigned to V, D and J genes according to IMGT and analyzed in immunoSEQ Analyzer, with only productive sequences retained. To calculate clonality, Shannon entropy was normalized by log2 of the number of productive unique sequences and then subtracted from one. For each patient and control, public and private clones were evaluated among the 100 most prevalent clones. Clones were defined as Susac-specific when absent from the healthy and MS cohorts, from about 970 published viral clones and from other ImmuneACCESS disease sequences. TCRdb took the public reads, trimmed them with fastp at Q25, ran MiXCR for clone calling and kept in-frame beta chains. Entries that share a CDR3 protein sequence are merged under the most common genes and DNA. None of the V and J calls come from the authors' own analysis; TCRdb made them. The sample table contains about 83,000 distinct CDR3 sequences; only one count was recorded for approximately 96% of them. Around 0.41% of the sample belongs to the ten largest clones.

In regard to this clonotype: Its antigen is unknown. There are no base qualities to consult, and no much larger clone falls within one base.

Recombination joined TRBV12-3 or TRBV12-4 with TRBJ1-3, and 11 junctional nucleotides match TRBD1. The sample taken for sequencing was CD8+ T cells from PBMCs. This receptor was identified in a human donor with Susac syndrome. DNA sequence: TGTGCCAGCATCCCCGGGACAGGGGGTCCCTCTGGAAACACCATATATTTT. This encodes CASIPGTGGPSGNTIYF.